This entry describes one T cell receptor (beta chain). Its antigen is currently unknown. Sequencing ends 3 residues short of the CDR3 end; the germline J gene provides the rest. V dropped 9 bases and J dropped 7; count of bases not matched to a gene: 4. The CDR3 is 11 amino acids. Germline V gene sequence: CDR1 LNHDA, CDR2 SQIVND (reference sequence). Blood samples were heparinized, 5 to 8 ml per donor. These data come from a study of T cell clonality in common variable immunodeficiency. Clones were sequenced by immunoSEQ multiplex PCR, and TCRdb holds only the in-frame ones, with some missing. Singletons are absent from the sample, which has tens of thousands of clones. Study-wide results and caveats: TCRbeta clonality was increased in CVID versus healthy controls. T cell subpopulation sequencing would be needed to explain CVID clonality. Fewer TCRbeta clones were shared among CVID subjects than controls.

Sequencing used peripheral blood mononuclear cells. The V gene is TRBV19, the J gene TRBJ1-1, with TRBD1 matching over 8 bases. The receptor comes from a person between 18 and 70 years old in good health. CDR3 residues: CASRQGFEAFF. The sequenced part of the CDR3 DNA is TGTGCCAGCAGACAGGGGTTTGAA.